This TCR beta chain was captured in a study of blood T cell repertoires in COVID-19. Study at large: Researchers got acute and convalescent COVID-19 samples from the United States, Italy and Spain.

CDR1 SGHRS and CDR2 YFSETQ come from the germline V gene. This CDR3 region has 16 residues. V lost 4 bases and J lost 0, with 14 bases in between. Original analysis: Using reference gene primer amplification, nucleated cell counts were estimated. This table comes from immunoSEQ multiplex PCR, and its TCRdb copy is limited to in-frame clones, with some not included. From that table come the V and J calls and clone size; the DNA was used to work out D and trimming. The table has around 100,000 clones, roughly 80% seen once. Sample: peripheral blood. The TCR sequence derives from a man aged 70 or older with active or convalescent COVID-19. The chain uses TRBV5-1 and TRBJ2-1, with D tentatively TRBD2 (6 bases). The CDR3 loop is CASSLTSPSSYNEQFF. In DNA, the CDR3 is TGCGCCAGCAGCCTCACTAGCCCGAGCTCCTACAATGAGCAGTTCTTC.